This is a list of T cell receptor beta chains from one sample in a study of cytotoxic CD8 clonotypes in ibrutinib-treated CLL. Some clones are missing from TCRdb's copy, which holds only in-frame ones; the method was immunoSEQ multiplex PCR. The sample has fewer than 400,000 clones, 67% seen once. Source: PBMCs, taken after 36 months of ibrutinib treatment. The source is a human donor with chronic lymphocytic leukemia. Both conserved end residues are trimmed from each CDR3. The size field is filled for only some rows; it gives once, few, many or a size class.

v_gene: TRBV4-2
j_gene: TRBJ2-3
abundance: .
CDR3aa: ASSLLRVSTDTQY

v_gene: TRBV27
j_gene: TRBJ2-3
abundance: .
CDR3aa: ASSATPSTDTQY

v_gene: TRBV11-1
j_gene: TRBJ2-7
abundance: once
CDR3aa: ASSLLLMDGEQY

v_gene: TRBV5-6
j_gene: TRBJ1-1
abundance: few
CDR3aa: ASSSQDTEAF

v_gene: TRBV5-1
j_gene: TRBJ2-1
abundance: .
CDR3aa: ASSLTLDEQF

v_gene: TRBV2
j_gene: TRBJ2-2
abundance: few
CDR3aa: ASSEGGYPGELF

v_gene: TRBV28
j_gene: TRBJ2-7
abundance: .
CDR3aa: ASSIEFGRYEQY

v_gene: TRBV10-3
j_gene: TRBJ2-7
abundance: few
CDR3aa: AISESGQLGEQY

v_gene: TRBV5-1
j_gene: TRBJ2-7
abundance: .
CDR3aa: ASSLWVGTGTYEQY

v_gene: TRBV29-1
j_gene: TRBJ2-7
abundance: .
CDR3aa: SVEVGGRQY

v_gene: TRBV29-1
j_gene: TRBJ2-7
abundance: .
CDR3aa: SVAAGSTYEQY

v_gene: TRBV2
j_gene: TRBJ1-5
abundance: .
CDR3aa: ASSEFLGDDQPQH

v_gene: TRBV27
j_gene: TRBJ2-1
abundance: few
CDR3aa: ASSFRDPHNEQF

v_gene: TRBV28
j_gene: TRBJ2-7
abundance: .
CDR3aa: ASSPRPYEQY

v_gene: TRBV7-8
j_gene: TRBJ2-3
abundance: few
CDR3aa: ASVGGLDRCTDTQY

v_gene: TRBV7-2
j_gene: TRBJ2-7
abundance: .
CDR3aa: ASSPRRGGQSSYEQY

v_gene: TRBV6-5
j_gene: TRBJ2-7
abundance: few
CDR3aa: ASSYAFPATGVEQY

v_gene: TRBV9
j_gene: TRBJ2-1
abundance: few
CDR3aa: ASSVGQGYEQF

v_gene: TRBV6-1
j_gene: TRBJ2-5
abundance: .
CDR3aa: ASSHTRGSYETQY

v_gene: TRBV15
j_gene: TRBJ2-7
abundance: .
CDR3aa: ATSRASKLAGEDYEQY

v_gene: TRBV5-4
j_gene: TRBJ2-1
abundance: .
CDR3aa: ASSARAGKQF

v_gene: TRBV13
j_gene: TRBJ1-1
abundance: .
CDR3aa: ASSEYKGQANTEAF

v_gene: TRBV29-1
j_gene: TRBJ1-1
abundance: .
CDR3aa: SAGTGVGTEAF

v_gene: TRBV9
j_gene: TRBJ2-5
abundance: few
CDR3aa: ASGDRVRPQY

v_gene: TRBV11-2
j_gene: TRBJ1-5
abundance: .
CDR3aa: ASSLGSQGGQPQH

v_gene: TRBV10-3
j_gene: TRBJ2-1
abundance: .
CDR3aa: ASHSGSSEQF

v_gene: TRBV5-1
j_gene: TRBJ2-5
abundance: .
CDR3aa: ASSEGTVVQETQY

v_gene: TRBV5-6
j_gene: TRBJ2-3
abundance: .
CDR3aa: ASSYAVYTDTQY

v_gene: TRBV7-2
j_gene: TRBJ2-2
abundance: .
CDR3aa: ASSPRTYPGELF

v_gene: TRBV5-5
j_gene: TRBJ2-7
abundance: .
CDR3aa: ASSPRGLYEQY

v_gene: TRBV9
j_gene: TRBJ2-7
abundance: .
CDR3aa: ASSVGFGTSRLYEQY

v_gene: TRBV29-1
j_gene: TRBJ2-2
abundance: .
CDR3aa: SVESGGWGTGELF

v_gene: TRBV10-3
j_gene: TRBJ2-7
abundance: many
CDR3aa: AISESTGSYEQY

v_gene: TRBV7-9
j_gene: TRBJ1-2
abundance: few
CDR3aa: ASSLASGQGSYGYT

v_gene: TRBV5-4
j_gene: TRBJ2-1
abundance: .
CDR3aa: ASSLPALVPEQF

v_gene: TRBV4-1
j_gene: TRBJ1-2
abundance: once
CDR3aa: ASSQDTDRGGYT

v_gene: TRBV6-5
j_gene: TRBJ1-1
abundance: .
CDR3aa: ASSSPSVGYTEAF

v_gene: TRBV2
j_gene: TRBJ1-5
abundance: .
CDR3aa: ASSERESNQPQH

v_gene: TRBV7-3
j_gene: TRBJ2-7
abundance: .
CDR3aa: ASSTQGAPDEQY

v_gene: TRBV7-2
j_gene: TRBJ2-3
abundance: .
CDR3aa: ASSLRPGVYTDTQY

v_gene: TRBV10-3
j_gene: TRBJ1-2
abundance: .
CDR3aa: AISRDRVDGYT

v_gene: TRBV9
j_gene: TRBJ1-2
abundance: few
CDR3aa: ASSVDMGRGYGYT

v_gene: TRBV28
j_gene: TRBJ2-5
abundance: .
CDR3aa: ASSSYASGSETQY

v_gene: TRBV10-1
j_gene: TRBJ2-3
abundance: .
CDR3aa: ASSESPADTQY

v_gene: TRBV7-8
j_gene: TRBJ2-3
abundance: .
CDR3aa: ASSHLADTQY

v_gene: TRBV19
j_gene: TRBJ1-2
abundance: .
CDR3aa: ASRYRGPSYGYT

v_gene: TRBV28
j_gene: TRBJ2-7
abundance: few
CDR3aa: ASSDPRGTGTYEQY

v_gene: TRBV29-1
j_gene: TRBJ2-1
abundance: few
CDR3aa: SAGTGSNEQF

v_gene: TRBV2
j_gene: TRBJ1-2
abundance: .
CDR3aa: ASRDRRIGGYT

v_gene: TRBV4-1
j_gene: TRBJ2-7
abundance: .
CDR3aa: ASSQPESWDEQY

v_gene: TRBV6-5
j_gene: TRBJ2-7
abundance: .
CDR3aa: ASSYEAALYYEQY

v_gene: TRBV10-1
j_gene: TRBJ2-2
abundance: .
CDR3aa: ASSDRVYGELF

v_gene: TRBV5-1
j_gene: TRBJ2-7
abundance: few
CDR3aa: ASSLMAGGYEQY

v_gene: TRBV6-5
j_gene: TRBJ1-1
abundance: .
CDR3aa: ASSYRVEGEAF

v_gene: TRBV5-1
j_gene: TRBJ2-7
abundance: .
CDR3aa: ASSSAGTGVYEQY